The rows below give T cell receptor beta chains drawn from one sample of a study of HIV-infected patients and healthy controls. TCRdb reprocessed the 5' RACE reads via MiXCR and lists one record per CDR3 protein. Among over 15,000 distinct CDR3 sequences listed, roughly 6% were seen once. Sequencing was done on a sample of blood. The receptors come from an adult in good health. CDR3s include the opening cysteine and the closing phenylalanine or tryptophan. The D gene is left open where the match is weak. Clone sizes are given selectively: once, few, many, or a class where the clone is expanded.

J,size,D,V,DNA,CDR3
TRBJ1-2,many,.,TRBV12-3/TRBV12-4,TGTGCCAGCACCCAGTCCCTGACCCACTATGGCTACACCTTC,CASTQSLTHYGYTF
TRBJ2-5,few,TRBD2,TRBV4-3,TGCGCCAGCAGCCAAGGGGCTAGCGGGGGCCGGGGAGAGACCCAGTACTTC,CASSQGASGGRGETQYF
TRBJ2-7,many,.,TRBV10-3,TGTGCCGCAGCCGAGGTTCGGACATCTTACGAGCAGTACTTC,CAAAEVRTSYEQYF
TRBJ1-5,many,.,TRBV7-9,TGTGCCAGCAGCTTAGGGCGGGGATCTCAGCCCCAGCATTTT,CASSLGRGSQPQHF
TRBJ2-3,medium-sized,.,TRBV5-1,TGCGCCAGCAGCTTGGCCAGTGGGAGTAGCGGCACAGATACGCAGTATTTT,CASSLASGSSGTDTQYF
TRBJ2-3,medium-sized,.,TRBV27,TGTGCCAGCAGGGTTGGCGGTAGCACAGATACGCAGTATTTT,CASRVGGSTDTQYF
TRBJ1-1,many,.,TRBV5-1,TGCGCCAGCAGCTTGGAAGGGGCAAAGGCTTTCTTT,CASSLEGAKAFF
TRBJ2-1,medium-sized,.,TRBV20-1,TGCAGTGGGGCGGGGATCAGTAATGAGCAGTTCTTC,CSGAGISNEQFF
TRBJ1-4,many,.,TRBV27,TGTGCCAGCAGCACCCGCTGGGCCACTAATGAAAAACTGTTTTTT,CASSTRWATNEKLFF
TRBJ1-5,many,.,TRBV12-3/TRBV12-4,TGTGCCAGTATGGTAGCGGATTGGAATCAGCCCCAGCATTTT,CASMVADWNQPQHF
TRBJ2-4,many,.,TRBV20-1,TGCAGTGCTAGTTGGTCAGCAGTAGCCAAAAACATTCAGTACTTC,CSASWSAVAKNIQYF
TRBJ2-7,many,.,TRBV12-2,TGTGCAAGTCTCGGAGGGGGCTCCTACGAGCAGTACTTC,CASLGGGSYEQYF
TRBJ1-1,medium-sized,.,TRBV20-1,TGCAGTGCTAGGGAGGGATTTAACACTGAAGCTTTCTTT,CSAREGFNTEAFF
TRBJ1-5,few,.,TRBV12-3/TRBV12-4,TGTGCCAGCAGTTCGGGGTGGTATCAGCCCCAGCATTTT,CASSSGWYQPQHF
TRBJ2-1,medium-sized,TRBD2,TRBV7-8,TGTGCCAGCAGCTTGATGTCGCGGGGGGGCAAAGTCGATGAGCAGTTCTTC,CASSLMSRGGKVDEQFF
TRBJ2-5,many,.,TRBV7-2,TGTGCCACCTCTCGGGGAGTCCAAGAGACCCAGTACTTC,CATSRGVQETQYF
TRBJ2-2,.,TRBD1,TRBV7-2,TGTGCCAGCAGCTTTCTCCCGCAGGGGGCAACCGGGGAGCTGTTTTTT,CASSFLPQGATGELFF
TRBJ1-1,medium-sized,.,TRBV6-5,TGTGCCAGCTCCCGAGTGAACACTGAAGCTTTCTTT,CASSRVNTEAFF
TRBJ2-5,many,.,TRBV29-1,TGCAGCTCTAATGGACAGAGACAAGAGACCCAGTACTTC,CSSNGQRQETQYF
TRBJ2-3,many,TRBD2,TRBV7-2,TGTGCCAGCAGCCCAACCCTAGCGGGGGGCATCACAGATACGCAGTATTTT,CASSPTLAGGITDTQYF
TRBJ2-4,many,.,TRBV25-1,TGTGCCAGCATTGAGACGGGACTCCTAGCCAAAAACATTCAGTACTTC,CASIETGLLAKNIQYF
TRBJ1-1,medium-sized,TRBD1,TRBV7-9,TGTGCCAGCAGCATGGGACAGGGGGCAAAGACTGAAGCTTTCTTT,CASSMGQGAKTEAFF
TRBJ2-6,many,TRBD2,TRBV5-4,TGTGCCAGCAGCCCCGTATCGGGGGGGCGGACTGGGGCCAACGTCCTGACTTTC,CASSPVSGGRTGANVLTF
TRBJ2-5,medium-sized,.,TRBV11-2,TGTGCCAGCAGCTTCGCCTGGGCGGGGTCTCAAGAGACCCAGTACTTC,CASSFAWAGSQETQYF
TRBJ1-5,many,TRBD1,TRBV12-3/TRBV12-4,TGTGCCAGCAGTCTCGCGGACAGGAGCAATCAGCCCCAGCATTTT,CASSLADRSNQPQHF
TRBJ2-5,many,.,TRBV10-2,TGCGCCAGCAGTGACTCGTTGGGGCCCGGGACCCAGTACTTC,CASSDSLGPGTQYF
TRBJ2-3,many,.,TRBV4-1,TGCGCCAGCAGCCCCCAATCTCCGATATCGAGCACAGATACGCAGTATTTT,CASSPQSPISSTDTQYF
TRBJ2-7,many,.,TRBV14,TGTGCCAGCAGCCAAGTCGAAGACCCTAGGGGCGAGCAGTACTTC,CASSQVEDPRGEQYF
TRBJ1-2,many,TRBD1,TRBV6-1,TGTGCCGTTGACAGGGCAAACTATGGCTACACCTTC,CAVDRANYGYTF
TRBJ1-2,medium-sized,.,TRBV28,TGTGCCAGCAGTCGCTCCCCCGGGGGTCTAGGCTATGGCTACACCTTC,CASSRSPGGLGYGYTF
TRBJ2-2,many,.,TRBV27,TGTGCCAGCAGTGCTTGGGTCGCCGGGGAGCTGTTTTTT,CASSAWVAGELFF
TRBJ2-3,many,TRBD2,TRBV7-2,TGTGCCAGCAGCAATAACCCTCGTGGGCTAGCGGGGGGCTTTCAGTGGTATTTT,CASSNNPRGLAGGFQWYF
TRBJ2-3,many,TRBD2,TRBV5-1,TGCGCCAGCAGCTGGGGACTAGTCACGCAGTATTTT,CASSWGLVTQYF
TRBJ1-1,many,.,TRBV5-1,TGCGCCAGCAGCCGGGATAGGGGCGACACTGAAGCTTTCTTT,CASSRDRGDTEAFF
TRBJ1-4,many,.,TRBV7-2,TGTGCCAGCAGCTTAGAGGACCTACCTAATGAAAAACTGTTTTTT,CASSLEDLPNEKLFF
TRBJ1-2,many,.,TRBV21-1,TGTGCCAGCACCCCCTCTTGGGGGAACTATGGCTACACCTTC,CASTPSWGNYGYTF
TRBJ2-5,many,.,TRBV18,TGTGCCAGCTCGGAACTTCGCGAGACCCAGTACTTC,CASSELRETQYF
TRBJ1-2,many,.,TRBV14,TGTGCCAGCAGCCCGCGACAAGACTATGGCTACACCTTC,CASSPRQDYGYTF
TRBJ2-3,.,.,TRBV2,TGTGCCAGCAGTCCCCAGGGGGGTCCCACAGATACGCAGTATTTT,CASSPQGGPTDTQYF
TRBJ2-5,medium-sized,.,TRBV18,TGTGCCAGCTCATCTCTCGGCAGCTTCCAAGAGACCCAGTACTTC,CASSSLGSFQETQYF